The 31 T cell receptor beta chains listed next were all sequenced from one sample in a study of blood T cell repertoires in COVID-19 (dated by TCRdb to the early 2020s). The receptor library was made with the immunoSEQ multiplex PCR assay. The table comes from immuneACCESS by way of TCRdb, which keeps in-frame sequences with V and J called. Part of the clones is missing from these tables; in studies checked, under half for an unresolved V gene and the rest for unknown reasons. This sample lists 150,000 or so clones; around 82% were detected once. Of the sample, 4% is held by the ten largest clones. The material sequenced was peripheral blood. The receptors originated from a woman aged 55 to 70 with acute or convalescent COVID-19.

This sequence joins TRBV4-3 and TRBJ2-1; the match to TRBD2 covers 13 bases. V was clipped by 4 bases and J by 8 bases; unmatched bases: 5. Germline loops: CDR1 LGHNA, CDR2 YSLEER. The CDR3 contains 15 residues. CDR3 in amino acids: CASSLGLAGAYEQFF. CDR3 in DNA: TGCGCCAGCAGCCTCGGACTAGCGGGAGCCTATGAGCAGTTCTTC.

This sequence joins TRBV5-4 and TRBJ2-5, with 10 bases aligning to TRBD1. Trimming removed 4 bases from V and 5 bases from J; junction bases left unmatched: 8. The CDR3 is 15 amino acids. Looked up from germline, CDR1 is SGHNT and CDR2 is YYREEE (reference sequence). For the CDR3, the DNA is TGTGCCAGCAGCCCGGGACAGGGGCCTCGGGAGACCCAGTACTTC. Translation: CASSPGQGPRETQYF. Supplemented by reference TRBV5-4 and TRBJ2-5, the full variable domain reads ETGVTQSPTHLIKTRGQQVTLRCSSQSGHNTVSWYQQALGQGPQFIFQYYREEENGRGNFPPRFSGLQFPNYSSELNVNALELDDSALYLCASSPGQGPRETQYFGPGTRLLVL.

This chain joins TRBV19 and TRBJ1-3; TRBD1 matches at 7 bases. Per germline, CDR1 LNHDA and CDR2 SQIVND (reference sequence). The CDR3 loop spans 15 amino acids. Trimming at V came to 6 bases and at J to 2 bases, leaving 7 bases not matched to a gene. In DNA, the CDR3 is TGTGCCAGTAGCGAGATTGGACAGGCTGGAAACACCATATATTTT. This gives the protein CASSEIGQAGNTIYF.

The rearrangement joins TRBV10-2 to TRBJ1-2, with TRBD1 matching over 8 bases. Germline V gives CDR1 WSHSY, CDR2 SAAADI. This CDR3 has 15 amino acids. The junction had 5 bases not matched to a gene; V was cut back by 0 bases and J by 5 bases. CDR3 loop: CASSESKGTGYGYTF. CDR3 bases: TGCGCCAGCAGTGAGTCGAAGGGGACAGGTTATGGCTACACCTTC.

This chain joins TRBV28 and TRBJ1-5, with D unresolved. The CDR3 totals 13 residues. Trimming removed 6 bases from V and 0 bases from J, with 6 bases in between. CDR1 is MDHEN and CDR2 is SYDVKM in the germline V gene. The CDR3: CASRFLSNQPQHF. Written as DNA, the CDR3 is TGTGCCAGCAGGTTCCTTAGCAATCAGCCCCAGCATTTT.

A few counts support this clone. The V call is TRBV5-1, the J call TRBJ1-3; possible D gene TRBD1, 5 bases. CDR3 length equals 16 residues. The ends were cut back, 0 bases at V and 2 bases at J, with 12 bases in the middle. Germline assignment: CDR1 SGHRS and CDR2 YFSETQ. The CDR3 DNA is TGCGCCAGCAGCTTGGCCCCCCTAGGGGCTGGAAACACCATATATTTT. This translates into CASSLAPLGAGNTIYF. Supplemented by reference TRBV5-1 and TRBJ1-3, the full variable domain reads KAGVTQTPRYLIKTRGQQVTLSCSPISGHRSVSWYQQTPGQGLQFLFEYFSETQRNKGNFPGRFSGRQFSNSRSEMNVSTLELGDSALYLCASSLAPLGAGNTIYFGEGSWLTVV.

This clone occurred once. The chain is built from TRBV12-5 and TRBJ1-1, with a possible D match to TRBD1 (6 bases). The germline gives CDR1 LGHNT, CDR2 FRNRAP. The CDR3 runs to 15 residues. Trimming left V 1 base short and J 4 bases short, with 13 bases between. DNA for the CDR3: TGTGCTAGTGGTTTGGGCCTCCACAGGGCCACTGAAGCTTTCTTT. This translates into CASGLGLHRATEAFF.

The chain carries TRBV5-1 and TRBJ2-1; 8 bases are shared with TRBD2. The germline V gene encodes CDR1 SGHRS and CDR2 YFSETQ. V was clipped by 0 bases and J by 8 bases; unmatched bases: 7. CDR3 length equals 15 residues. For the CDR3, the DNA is TGCGCCAGCAGCTTGGCCGCGCGGGAGGCCGATGAGCAGTTCTTC. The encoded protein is CASSLAAREADEQFF.

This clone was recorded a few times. CDR3 amino acids: CASSFTQGPYSPLHF. DNA of the CDR3: TGTGCCAGCAGCTTTACACAGGGACCATATTCACCCCTCCACTTT. The chain uses TRBV7-9 and TRBJ1-6; D perhaps matches TRBD1 (6 bases). The CDR3 is 15 residues long. CDR1 and CDR2 (germline): SEHNR, FQNEAQ (reference sequence). Trimming shortened V by 3 bases and J by 8 bases, and 14 bases separated the two germline ends.

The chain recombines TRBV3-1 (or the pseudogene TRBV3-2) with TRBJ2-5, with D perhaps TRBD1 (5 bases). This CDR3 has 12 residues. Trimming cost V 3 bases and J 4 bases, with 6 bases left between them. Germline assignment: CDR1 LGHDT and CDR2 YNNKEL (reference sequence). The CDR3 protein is CASSQGLETQYF. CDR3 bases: TGTGCCAGCAGCCAGGGGCTAGAGACCCAGTACTTC.

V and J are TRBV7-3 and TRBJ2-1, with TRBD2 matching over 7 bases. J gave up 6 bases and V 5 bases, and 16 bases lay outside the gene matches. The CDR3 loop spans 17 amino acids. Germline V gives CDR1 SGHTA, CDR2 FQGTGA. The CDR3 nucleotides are TGTGCCAGCAGCGACAAAAAACTAGCGAAGTTGGTCAATGAGCAGTTCTTC. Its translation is CASSDKKLAKLVNEQFF.

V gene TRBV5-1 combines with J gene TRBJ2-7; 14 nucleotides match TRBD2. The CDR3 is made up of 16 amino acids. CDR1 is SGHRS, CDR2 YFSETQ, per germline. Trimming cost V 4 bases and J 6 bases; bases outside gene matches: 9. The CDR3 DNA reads TGCGCCAGCAGCGAGGGACTAGCGGGAGTAAGATCCGAGCAGTACTTC. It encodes CASSEGLAGVRSEQYF.

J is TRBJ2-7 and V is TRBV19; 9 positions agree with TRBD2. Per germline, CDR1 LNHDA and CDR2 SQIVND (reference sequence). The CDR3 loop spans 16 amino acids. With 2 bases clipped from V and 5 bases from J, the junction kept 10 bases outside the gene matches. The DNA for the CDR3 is TGTGCCAGTAGTATAAGGCTGGCGGGAGGGGCCCACGAGCAGTACTTC. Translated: CASSIRLAGGAHEQYF.

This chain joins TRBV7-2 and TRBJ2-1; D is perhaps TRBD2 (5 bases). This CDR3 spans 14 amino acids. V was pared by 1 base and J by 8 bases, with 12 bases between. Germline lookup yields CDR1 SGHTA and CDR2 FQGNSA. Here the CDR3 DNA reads TGTGCCAGCAGCTTAGTATCGGGGAGCGATGAGCAGTTCTTC. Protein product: CASSLVSGSDEQFF.

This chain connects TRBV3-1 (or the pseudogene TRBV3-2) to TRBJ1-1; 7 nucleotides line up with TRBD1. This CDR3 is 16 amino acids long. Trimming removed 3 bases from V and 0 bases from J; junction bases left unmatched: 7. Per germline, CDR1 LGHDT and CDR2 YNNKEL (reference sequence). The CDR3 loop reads CASSQGGQHMNTEAFF. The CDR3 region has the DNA TGTGCCAGCAGCCAGGGGGGACAGCACATGAACACTGAAGCTTTCTTT.

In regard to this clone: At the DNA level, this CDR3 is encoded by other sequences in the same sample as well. CDR3 nucleotide sequence: TGTGCCAGCTCACCAGGGACAGACTATGGCTACACCTTC. Encoded protein: CASSPGTDYGYTF. This chain uses TRBV18 with TRBJ1-2; 7 bases line up with TRBD1. Trimming cost V 2 bases and J 3 bases; bases outside gene matches: 0. Germline V gene data show CDR1 as KGHSH and CDR2 as LQKENI. The CDR3 length is 13 residues.

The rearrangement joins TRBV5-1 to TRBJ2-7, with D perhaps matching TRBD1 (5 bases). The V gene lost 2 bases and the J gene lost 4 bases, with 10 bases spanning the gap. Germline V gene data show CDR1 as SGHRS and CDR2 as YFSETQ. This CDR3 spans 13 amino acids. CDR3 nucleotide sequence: TGCGCCAGCAGCTTATCAGGGAATTACGAGCAGTACTTC. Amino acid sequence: CASSLSGNYEQYF. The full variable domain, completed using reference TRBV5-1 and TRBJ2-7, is KAGVTQTPRYLIKTRGQQVTLSCSPISGHRSVSWYQQTPGQGLQFLFEYFSETQRNKGNFPGRFSGRQFSNSRSEMNVSTLELGDSALYLCASSLSGNYEQYFGPGTRLTVT.

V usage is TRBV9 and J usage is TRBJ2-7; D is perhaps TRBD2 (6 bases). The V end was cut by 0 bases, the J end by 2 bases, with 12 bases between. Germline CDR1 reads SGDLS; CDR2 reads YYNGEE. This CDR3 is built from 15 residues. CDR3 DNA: TGTGCCAGCAGCGTAGATGGAGGGGCCACCTACGAGCAGTACTTC. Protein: CASSVDGGATYEQYF.

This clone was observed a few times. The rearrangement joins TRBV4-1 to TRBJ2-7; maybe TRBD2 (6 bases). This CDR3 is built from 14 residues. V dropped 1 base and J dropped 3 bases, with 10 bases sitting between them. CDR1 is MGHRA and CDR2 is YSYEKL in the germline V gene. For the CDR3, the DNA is TGCGCCAGCAGCCAAGCCCTCGGGGGCTACGAGCAGTACTTC. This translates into CASSQALGGYEQYF.

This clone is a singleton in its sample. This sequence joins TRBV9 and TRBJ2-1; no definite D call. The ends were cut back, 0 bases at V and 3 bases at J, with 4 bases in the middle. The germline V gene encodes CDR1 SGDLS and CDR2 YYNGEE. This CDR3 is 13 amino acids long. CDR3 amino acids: CASSVANYNEQFF. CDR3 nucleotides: TGTGCCAGCAGCGTAGCTAACTACAATGAGCAGTTCTTC.

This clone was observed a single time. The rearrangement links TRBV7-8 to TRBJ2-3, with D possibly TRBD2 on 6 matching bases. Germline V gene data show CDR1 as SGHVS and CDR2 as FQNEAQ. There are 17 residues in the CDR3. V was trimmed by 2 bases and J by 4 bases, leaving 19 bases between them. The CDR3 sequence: CASSLTRLEGSADTQYF. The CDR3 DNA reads TGTGCCAGCAGCTTAACCCGACTAGAAGGCAGCGCAGATACGCAGTATTTT.

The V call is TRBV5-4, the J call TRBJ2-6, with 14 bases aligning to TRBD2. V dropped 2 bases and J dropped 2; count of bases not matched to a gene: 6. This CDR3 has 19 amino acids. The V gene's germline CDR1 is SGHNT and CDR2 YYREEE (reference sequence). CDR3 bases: TGTGCCAGCAGCTTCCCCGGGACTAGCGGGAGTACTGGGGCCAACGTCCTGACTTTC. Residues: CASSFPGTSGSTGANVLTF. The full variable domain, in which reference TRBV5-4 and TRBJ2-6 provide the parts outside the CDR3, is ETGVTQSPTHLIKTRGQQVTLRCSSQSGHNTVSWYQQALGQGPQFIFQYYREEENGRGNFPPRFSGLQFPNYSSELNVNALELDDSALYLCASSFPGTSGSTGANVLTFGAGSRLTVL.

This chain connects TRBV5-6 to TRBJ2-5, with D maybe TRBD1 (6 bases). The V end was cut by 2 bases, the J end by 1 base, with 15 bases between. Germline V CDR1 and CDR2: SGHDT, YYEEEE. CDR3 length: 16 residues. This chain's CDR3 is CASSFFHRVPQETQYF. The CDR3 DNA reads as TGTGCCAGCAGCTTTTTTCACAGGGTCCCCCAAGAGACCCAGTACTTC.

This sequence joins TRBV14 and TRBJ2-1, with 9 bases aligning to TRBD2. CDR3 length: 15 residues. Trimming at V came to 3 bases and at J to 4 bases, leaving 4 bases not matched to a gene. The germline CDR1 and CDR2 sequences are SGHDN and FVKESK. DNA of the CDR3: TGTGCCAGCAGCCACTTTAGCGGGAGTTACAATGAGCAGTTCTTC. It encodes CASSHFSGSYNEQFF.

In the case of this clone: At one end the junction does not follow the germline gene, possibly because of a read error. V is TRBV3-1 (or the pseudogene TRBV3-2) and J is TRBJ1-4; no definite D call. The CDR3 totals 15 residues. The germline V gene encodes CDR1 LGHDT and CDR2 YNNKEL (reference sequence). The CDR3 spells CASSQSLLLNGKLFF. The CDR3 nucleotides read TGTGCCAGCAGCCAATCGTTACTGCTTAATGGAAAACTGTTTTTT.

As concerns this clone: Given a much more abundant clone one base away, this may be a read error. The CDR3, as DNA: TGTGCCAGCAGCCCCCAAGGGGGCACAGATACGCAGTATTTT. It yields the protein CASSPQGGTDTQYF. V gene TRBV7-3 combines with J gene TRBJ2-3; D might be TRBD1 (5 bases). The CDR3 runs 14 residues. V gave up 5 bases and J gave up 1 base, with 10 bases separating them. The V gene's germline CDR1 is SGHTA and CDR2 FQGTGA.

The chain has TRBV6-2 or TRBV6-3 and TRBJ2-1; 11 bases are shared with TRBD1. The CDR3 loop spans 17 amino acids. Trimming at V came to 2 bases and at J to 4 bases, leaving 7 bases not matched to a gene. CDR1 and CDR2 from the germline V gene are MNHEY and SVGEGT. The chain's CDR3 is CASSYRTGGRIYNEQFF. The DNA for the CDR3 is TGTGCCAGCAGTTACAGGACAGGGGGCCGGATTTACAATGAGCAGTTCTTC.

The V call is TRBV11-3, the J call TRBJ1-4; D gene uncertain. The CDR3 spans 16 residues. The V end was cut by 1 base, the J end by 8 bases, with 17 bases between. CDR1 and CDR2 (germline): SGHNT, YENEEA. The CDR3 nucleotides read TGTGCCAGCAGCTTAGGGAGACGTTATGCGTCCGAAAAACTGTTTTTT. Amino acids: CASSLGRRYASEKLFF.

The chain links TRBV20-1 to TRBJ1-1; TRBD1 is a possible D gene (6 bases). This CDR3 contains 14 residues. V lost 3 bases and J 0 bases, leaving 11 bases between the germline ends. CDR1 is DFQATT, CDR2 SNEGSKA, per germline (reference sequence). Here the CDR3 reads CSASFQGMNTEAFF. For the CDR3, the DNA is TGCAGTGCTAGTTTTCAGGGGATGAACACTGAAGCTTTCTTT.

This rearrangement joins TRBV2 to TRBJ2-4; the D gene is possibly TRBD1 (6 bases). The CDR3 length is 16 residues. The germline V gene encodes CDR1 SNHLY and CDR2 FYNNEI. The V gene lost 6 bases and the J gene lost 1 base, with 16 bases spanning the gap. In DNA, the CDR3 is TGTGCCAGCAGGGTAGGGGGATCAAGGGCCAAAAACATTCAGTACTTC. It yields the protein CASRVGGSRAKNIQYF.

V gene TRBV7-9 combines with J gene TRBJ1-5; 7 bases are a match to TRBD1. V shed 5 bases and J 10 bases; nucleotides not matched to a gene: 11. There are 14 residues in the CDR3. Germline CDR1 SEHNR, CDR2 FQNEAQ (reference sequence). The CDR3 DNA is TGTGCCAGCAGCGGGCAGGGGGTAAAGGGTCCCCAGCATTTT. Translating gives CASSGQGVKGPQHF.